This T cell receptor (beta chain) was retrieved from a study of T cells in Graves' hyperthyroidism and ophthalmopathy. Amplified regions were TCR beta CDR3 sequences from RNA transcripts. During a first-round RT-PCR of the TCR CDR3, the HTBI primer set was used. In TCRdb, the multiplex PCR reads were re-called with MiXCR into one record per CDR3 protein. The sample records almost 350,000 distinct CDR3 sequences, less than 20% being singletons. This clonotype was found many times. The trim removed 1 base at V and 4 bases at J, leaving 4 bases unmatched. The CDR3 covers 16 residues. CDR1 is MNHGY, CDR2 SVAAGI, per germline. Each person with ophthalmopathy scored at least 3 on the Clinical Activity Score, reached NOSPECS grade 4 or higher, and had been ill under 3 months. Uncontrolled infection, other autoimmune disease, pregnancy or lactation excluded patients.

Sequencing was done on a sample of blood. This chain joins TRBV6-9 and TRBJ2-2, with TRBD1 matching 9 bases. The origin of this receptor is a woman in her thirties or forties with Graves' ophthalmopathy. The CDR3 loop reads CASSYWGDRVTGELFF. As DNA, the CDR3 is TGTGCCAGCAGTTATTGGGGGGACAGGGTCACCGGGGAGCTGTTTTTT.